This TCR beta chain originates from a study of chemoradiotherapy in HPV16-positive cancers. Study details: Two HPV16-positive patients' cells yielded candidate HPV-specific clones and common motifs.

General study results and limits: In HPV16-positive patients, HPV-responsive T-cell expansion tracked better recurrence-free survival. Candidate HPV-specific clones and E7-related TCR motifs grew in tumor during treatment.

This CDR3 comprises 13 residues. V dropped 4 bases and J dropped 2 bases, with 12 bases sitting between them. Germline CDR1 reads GTSNPN; CDR2 reads SVGIG (reference sequence). In regard to this clone: What it recognizes is unknown.

Repeated repertoire sampling spanned the course of chemoradiotherapy. Data came from immunoSEQ multiplex PCR; TCRdb stores just in-frame clones and leaves some out. The profile shows some 25,000 clones, roughly 95% of them singletons. The rearrangement joins TRBV30 to TRBJ2-7; unclear D gene. The sample was acquired from a patient who underwent chemoradiotherapy. The receptor comes from a human donor with HPV-associated anogenital cancer. The CDR3 sequence: CAWTLHPAYEQYF. The CDR3 bases are TGTGCCTGGACTCTTCACCCAGCCTACGAGCAGTACTTC.